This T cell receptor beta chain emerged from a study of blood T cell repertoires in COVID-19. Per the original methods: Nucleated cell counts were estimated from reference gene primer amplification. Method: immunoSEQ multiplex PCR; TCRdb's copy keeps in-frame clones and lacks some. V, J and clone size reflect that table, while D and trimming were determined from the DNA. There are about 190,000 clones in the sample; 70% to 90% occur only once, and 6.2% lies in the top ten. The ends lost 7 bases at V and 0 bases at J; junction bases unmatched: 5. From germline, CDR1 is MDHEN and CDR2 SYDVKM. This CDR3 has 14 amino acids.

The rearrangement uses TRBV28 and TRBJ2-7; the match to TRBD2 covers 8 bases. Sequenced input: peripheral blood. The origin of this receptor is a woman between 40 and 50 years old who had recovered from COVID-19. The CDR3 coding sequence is TGTGCCAGCACCCGACGGGGGGGCTCCTACGAGCAGTACTTC. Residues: CASTRRGGSYEQYF.